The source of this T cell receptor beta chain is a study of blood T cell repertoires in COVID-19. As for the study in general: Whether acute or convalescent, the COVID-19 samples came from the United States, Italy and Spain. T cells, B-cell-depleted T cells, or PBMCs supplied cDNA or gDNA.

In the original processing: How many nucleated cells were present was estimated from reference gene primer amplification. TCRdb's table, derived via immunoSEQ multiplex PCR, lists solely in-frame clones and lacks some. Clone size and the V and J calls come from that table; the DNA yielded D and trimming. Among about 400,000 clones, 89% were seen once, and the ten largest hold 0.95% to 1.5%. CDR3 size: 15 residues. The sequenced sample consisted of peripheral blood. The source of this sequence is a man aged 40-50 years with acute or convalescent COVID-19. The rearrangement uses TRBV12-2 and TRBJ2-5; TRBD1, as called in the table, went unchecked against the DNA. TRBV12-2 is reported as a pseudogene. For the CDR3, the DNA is TGTGCAAGTCGCTTAACCGGATGGGGCAGGGAGACCCAGTACTTC. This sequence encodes CASRLTGWGRETQYF.